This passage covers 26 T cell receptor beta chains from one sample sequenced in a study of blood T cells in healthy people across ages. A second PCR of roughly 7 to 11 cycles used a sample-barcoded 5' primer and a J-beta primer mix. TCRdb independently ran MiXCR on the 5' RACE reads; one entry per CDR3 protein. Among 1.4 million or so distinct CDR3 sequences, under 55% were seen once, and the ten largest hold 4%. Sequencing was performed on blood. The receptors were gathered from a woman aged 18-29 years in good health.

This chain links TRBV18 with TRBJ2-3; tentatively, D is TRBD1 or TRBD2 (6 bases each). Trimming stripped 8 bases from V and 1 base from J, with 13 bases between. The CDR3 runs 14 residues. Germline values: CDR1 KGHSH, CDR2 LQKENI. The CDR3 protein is CASGPGAGTDTQYF. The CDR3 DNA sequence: TGTGCCAGCGGCCCGGGGGCCGGCACAGATACGCAGTATTTT.

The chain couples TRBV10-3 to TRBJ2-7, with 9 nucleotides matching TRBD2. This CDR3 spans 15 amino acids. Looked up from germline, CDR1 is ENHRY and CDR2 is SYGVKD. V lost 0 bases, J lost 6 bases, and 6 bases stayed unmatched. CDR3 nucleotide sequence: TGTGCCATCAGTGAGTCGGCTAGCGGGAAGGTCGAGCAGTACTTC. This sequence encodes CAISESASGKVEQYF.

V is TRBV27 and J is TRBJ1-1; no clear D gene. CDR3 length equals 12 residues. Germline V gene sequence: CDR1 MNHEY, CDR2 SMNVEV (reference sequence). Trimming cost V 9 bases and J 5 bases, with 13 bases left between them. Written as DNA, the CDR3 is TGTGCCAGTGGAGGGCGGGCGACTGAAGCTTTCTTT. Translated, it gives CASGGRATEAFF.

Here the CDR3 reads CATSRAPLAKNIQYF. In DNA form, the CDR3 reads TGTGCCACCAGCAGAGCCCCCTTAGCCAAAAACATTCAGTACTTC. This chain joins TRBV15 and TRBJ2-4; D not resolved. CDR1 LNHNV and CDR2 YYDKDF come from the germline V gene (reference sequence). The V and J ends lost 1 base and 0 bases respectively, with 7 bases between them. This CDR3 is built from 15 residues.

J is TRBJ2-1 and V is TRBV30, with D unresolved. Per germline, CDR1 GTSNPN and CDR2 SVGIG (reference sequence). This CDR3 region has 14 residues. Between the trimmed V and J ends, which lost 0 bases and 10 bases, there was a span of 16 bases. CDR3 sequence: CAWSVPTSTNEQFF. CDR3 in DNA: TGTGCCTGGAGTGTACCGACATCAACCAACGAGCAGTTCTTC.

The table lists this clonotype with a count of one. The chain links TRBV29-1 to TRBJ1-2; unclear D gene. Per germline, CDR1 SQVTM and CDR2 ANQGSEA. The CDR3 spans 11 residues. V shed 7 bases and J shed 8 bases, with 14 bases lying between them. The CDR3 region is CSAQMIGGYTF. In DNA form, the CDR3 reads TGCAGCGCCCAAATGATTGGAGGCTACACCTTC.

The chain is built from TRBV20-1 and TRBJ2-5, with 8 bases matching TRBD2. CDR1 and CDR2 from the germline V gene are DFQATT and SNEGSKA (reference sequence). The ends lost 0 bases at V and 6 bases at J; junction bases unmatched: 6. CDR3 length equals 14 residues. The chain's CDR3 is CSARDPQRGKTQYF. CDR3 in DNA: TGCAGTGCTAGAGATCCCCAGCGGGGGAAGACCCAGTACTTC.

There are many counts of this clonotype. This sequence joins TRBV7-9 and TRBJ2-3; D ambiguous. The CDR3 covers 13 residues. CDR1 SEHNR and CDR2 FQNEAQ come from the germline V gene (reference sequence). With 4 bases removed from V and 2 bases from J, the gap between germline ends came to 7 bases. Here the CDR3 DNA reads TGTGCCAGCAGCTCGTCCCTCACAGATACGCAGTATTTT. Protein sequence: CASSSSLTDTQYF.

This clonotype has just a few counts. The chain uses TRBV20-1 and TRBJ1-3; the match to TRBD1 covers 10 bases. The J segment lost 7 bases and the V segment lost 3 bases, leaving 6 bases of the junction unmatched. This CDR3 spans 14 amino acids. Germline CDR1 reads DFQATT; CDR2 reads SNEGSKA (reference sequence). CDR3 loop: CSASKGQGRNTIYF. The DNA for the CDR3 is TGCAGTGCTAGTAAGGGACAGGGGCGGAACACCATATATTTT.

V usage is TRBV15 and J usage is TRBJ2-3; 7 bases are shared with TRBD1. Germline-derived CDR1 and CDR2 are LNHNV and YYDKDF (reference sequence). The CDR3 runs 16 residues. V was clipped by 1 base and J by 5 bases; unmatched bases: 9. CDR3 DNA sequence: TGTGCCACCAGCAGAGTCGACAGGGTTCGTGAAGATACGCAGTATTTT. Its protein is CATSRVDRVREDTQYF.

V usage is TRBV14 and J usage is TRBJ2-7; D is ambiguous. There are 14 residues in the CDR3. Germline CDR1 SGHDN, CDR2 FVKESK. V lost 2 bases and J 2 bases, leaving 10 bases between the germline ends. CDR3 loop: CASSQPYAPYEQYF. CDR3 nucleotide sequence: TGTGCCAGCAGCCAACCTTACGCCCCCTACGAGCAGTACTTC.

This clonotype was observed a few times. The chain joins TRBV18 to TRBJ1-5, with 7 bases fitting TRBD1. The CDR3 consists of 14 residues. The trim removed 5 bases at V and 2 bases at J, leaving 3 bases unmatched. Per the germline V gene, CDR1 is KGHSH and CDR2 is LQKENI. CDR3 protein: CASSGTDRNQPQHF. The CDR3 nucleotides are TGTGCCAGCTCAGGGACAGACCGCAATCAGCCCCAGCATTTT.

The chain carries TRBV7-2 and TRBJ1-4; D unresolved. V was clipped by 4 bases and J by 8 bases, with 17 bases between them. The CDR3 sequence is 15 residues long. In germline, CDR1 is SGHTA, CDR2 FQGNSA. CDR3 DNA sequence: TGTGCCAGCAGCTCGTCGCCAAAGGCGGTAGAAAAACTGTTTTTT. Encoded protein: CASSSSPKAVEKLFF.

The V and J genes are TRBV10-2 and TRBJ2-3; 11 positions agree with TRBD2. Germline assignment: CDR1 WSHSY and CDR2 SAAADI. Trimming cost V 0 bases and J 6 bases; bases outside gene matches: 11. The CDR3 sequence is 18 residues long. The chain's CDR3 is CASSESRSSGGTLDTQYF. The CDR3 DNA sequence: TGCGCCAGCAGTGAGTCTCGCTCTAGCGGGGGGACTTTGGATACGCAGTATTTT.

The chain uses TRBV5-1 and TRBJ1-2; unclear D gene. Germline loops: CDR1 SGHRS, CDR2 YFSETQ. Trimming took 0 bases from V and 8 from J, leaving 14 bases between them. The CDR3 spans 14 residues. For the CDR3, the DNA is TGCGCCAGCAGCTTGGCAGGATCCAGTCGGGGCTACACCTTC. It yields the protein CASSLAGSSRGYTF.

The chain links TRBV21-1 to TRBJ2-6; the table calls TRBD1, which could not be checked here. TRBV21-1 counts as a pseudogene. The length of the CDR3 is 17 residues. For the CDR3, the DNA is TGTGCCAGCAGTTCCGGGGCAGCCAACTCTGGGGCCAACGTCCTGACTTTC. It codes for CASSSGAANSGANVLTF.

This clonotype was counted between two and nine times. The CDR3 reads CASSSVRNEQYF. Written as DNA, the CDR3 is TGTGCCAGCAGTTCGGTGCGAAATGAGCAGTACTTC. The genes are TRBV12-3 or TRBV12-4 and TRBJ2-5; D not certain. The CDR3 length is 12 residues. Trimming removed 4 bases from V and 11 bases from J, with 14 bases in between.

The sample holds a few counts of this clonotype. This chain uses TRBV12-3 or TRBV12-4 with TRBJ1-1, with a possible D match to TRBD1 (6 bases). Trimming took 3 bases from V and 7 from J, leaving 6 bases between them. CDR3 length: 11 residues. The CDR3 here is CASSLDSEAFF. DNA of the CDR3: TGTGCCAGCAGTTTGGACAGTGAAGCTTTCTTT.

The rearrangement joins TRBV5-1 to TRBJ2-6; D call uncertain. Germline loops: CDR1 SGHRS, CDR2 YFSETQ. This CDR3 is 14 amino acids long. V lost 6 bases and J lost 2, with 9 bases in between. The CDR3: CASIQTPGANVLTF. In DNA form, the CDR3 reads TGCGCCAGCATCCAAACGCCTGGGGCCAACGTCCTGACTTTC.

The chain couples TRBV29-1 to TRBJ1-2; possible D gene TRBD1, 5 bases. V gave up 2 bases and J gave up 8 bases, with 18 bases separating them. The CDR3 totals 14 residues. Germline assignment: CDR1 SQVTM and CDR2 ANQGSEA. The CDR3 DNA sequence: TGCAGCGTTGAACGACAGATTTCTTCATGGGGCTACACCTTC. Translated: CSVERQISSWGYTF.

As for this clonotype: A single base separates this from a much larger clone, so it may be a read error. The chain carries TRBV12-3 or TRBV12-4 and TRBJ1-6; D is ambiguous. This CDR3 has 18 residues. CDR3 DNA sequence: TGTGCCAGCAGTCGACGGTTCACCCGGAGCTCCTATAGTTCACCCCTCCACTTT. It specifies CASSRRFTRSSYSSPLHF.

For the CDR3, the DNA is TGCGCCAGCAGCAAAAAGGGAAGCGGGGGATACCAAGAGACCCAGTTCTTC. Its translation: CASSKKGSGGYQETQFF. The chain is built from TRBV4-3 and TRBJ2-5; 8 nucleotides match TRBD2. The J call may not be correct, given that the DNA end is closer to TRBJ2-1. Germline V gene data show CDR1 as LGHNA and CDR2 as YSLEER. This CDR3 contains 17 residues.

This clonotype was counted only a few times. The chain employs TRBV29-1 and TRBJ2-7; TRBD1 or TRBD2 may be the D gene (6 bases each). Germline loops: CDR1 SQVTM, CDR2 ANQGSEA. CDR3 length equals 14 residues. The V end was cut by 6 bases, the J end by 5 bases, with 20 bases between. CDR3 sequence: CSVKQGLLHNEQYF. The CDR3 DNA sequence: TGCAGCGTAAAACAGGGACTCTTACACAACGAGCAGTACTTC.

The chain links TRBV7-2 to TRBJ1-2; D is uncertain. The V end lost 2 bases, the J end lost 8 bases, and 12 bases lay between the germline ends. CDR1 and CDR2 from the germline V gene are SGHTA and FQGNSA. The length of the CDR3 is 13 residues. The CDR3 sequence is CASSLLGMGGYTF. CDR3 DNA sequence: TGTGCCAGCAGCTTATTAGGGATGGGCGGCTACACCTTC.

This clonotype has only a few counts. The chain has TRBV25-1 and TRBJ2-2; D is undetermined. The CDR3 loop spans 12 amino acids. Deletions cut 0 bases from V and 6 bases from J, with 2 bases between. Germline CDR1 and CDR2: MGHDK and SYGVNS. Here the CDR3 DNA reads TGTGCCAGCAGTGAATATTCCGGGGAGCTGTTTTTT. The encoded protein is CASSEYSGELFF.

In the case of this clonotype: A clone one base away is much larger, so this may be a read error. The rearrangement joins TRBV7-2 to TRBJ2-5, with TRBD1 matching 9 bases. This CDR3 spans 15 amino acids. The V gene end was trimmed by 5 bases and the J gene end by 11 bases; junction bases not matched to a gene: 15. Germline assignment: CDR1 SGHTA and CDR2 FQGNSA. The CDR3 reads CASSVGAQGAREQYF. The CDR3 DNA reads TGTGCCAGCAGCGTAGGAGCACAGGGGGCGCGAGAGCAGTACTTC.